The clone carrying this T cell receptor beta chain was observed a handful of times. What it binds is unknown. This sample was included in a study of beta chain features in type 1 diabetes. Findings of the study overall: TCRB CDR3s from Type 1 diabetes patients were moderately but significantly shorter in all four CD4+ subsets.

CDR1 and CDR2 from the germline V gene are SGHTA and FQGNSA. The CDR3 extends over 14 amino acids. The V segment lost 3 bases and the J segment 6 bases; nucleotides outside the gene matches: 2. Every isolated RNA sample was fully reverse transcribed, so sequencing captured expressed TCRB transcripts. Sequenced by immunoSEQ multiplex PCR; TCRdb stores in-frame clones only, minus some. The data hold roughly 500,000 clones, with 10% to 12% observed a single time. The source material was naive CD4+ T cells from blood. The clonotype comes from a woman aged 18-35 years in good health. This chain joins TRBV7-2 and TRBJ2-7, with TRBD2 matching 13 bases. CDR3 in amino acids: CASSLGLAGTEQYF. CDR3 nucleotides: TGTGCCAGCAGCTTGGGACTAGCGGGAACCGAGCAGTACTTC. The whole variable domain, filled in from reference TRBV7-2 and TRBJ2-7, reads GAGVSQSPSNKVTEKGKDVELRCDPISGHTALYWYRQSLGQGLEFLIYFQGNSAPDKSGLPSDRFSAERTGGSVSTLTIQRTQQEDSAVYLCASSLGLAGTEQYFGPGTRLTVT.